A selection of T cell receptor beta chains follows, all from one sample in a study of identical twins. TCRdb re-called the 5' RACE reads through MiXCR, storing one row per CDR3 protein. This table has about 100,000 distinct CDR3 sequences, just under 6% appearing once. The specimen was memory T cells sorted from blood. Receptors originate from a woman between 45 and 65 years old in good health. Each CDR3 is given with its conserved first and last residue. Each record gives: V gene, clone size, J gene, D gene, CDR3 protein, CDR3 DNA. D genes are given only for firm matches. Some rows mark clone size as missing; the rest say once, few, many or name a class of expanded clone.

>TRBV20-1|many|TRBJ2-3|TRBD1
CSGGTGRKDTQYF
TGCAGTGGGGGGACAGGGAGGAAAGATACGCAGTATTTT
>TRBV7-9|many|TRBJ2-1|NA
CASSLRRGVVYEQFF
TGTGCCAGCAGCTTACGCCGGGGCGTTGTCTATGAGCAGTTCTTC
>TRBV7-6|few|TRBJ2-5|NA
CASSTDSIGTQYF
TGTGCCAGCAGCACGGACAGCATCGGGACCCAGTACTTC
>TRBV4-1|many|TRBJ2-7|NA
CASSQVERVHYEQYF
TGCGCCAGCAGCCAAGTGGAGCGGGTCCACTACGAGCAGTACTTC
>TRBV19|NA|TRBJ1-1|NA
CASTPESRFEAFF
TGTGCCAGTACCCCGGAAAGCAGGTTTGAAGCTTTCTTT
>TRBV2|many|TRBJ1-6|NA
CASSGTSNSPLHF
TGTGCCAGCAGTGGGACATCGAATTCACCCCTCCACTTT
>TRBV11-3|few|TRBJ1-2|NA
CASSPGDGYGYTF
TGTGCCAGCAGCCCGGGGGATGGCTATGGCTACACCTTC
>TRBV20-1|many|TRBJ1-2|TRBD1
CSASQGTGVYGYTF
TGCAGTGCTAGCCAAGGGACAGGCGTATATGGCTACACCTTC
>TRBV7-2|NA|TRBJ1-4|NA
CASSLGVQANEKLFF
TGTGCCAGCAGCCTAGGTGTCCAGGCGAATGAAAAACTGTTTTTT
>TRBV6-5|NA|TRBJ2-2|TRBD1
CASGRDRGPGELFF
TGTGCCAGCGGTAGGGACAGGGGGCCCGGGGAGCTGTTTTTT
>TRBV12-3/TRBV12-4|many|TRBJ2-5|NA
CASSFVYQETQYF
TGTGCCAGCAGTTTCGTCTATCAAGAGACCCAGTACTTC
>TRBV23-1|many|TRBJ1-2|NA
CASSQSGAYGYTF
TGCGCCAGCAGTCAATCAGGGGCCTATGGCTACACCTTC
>TRBV7-2|many|TRBJ2-1|NA
CASSLGWLYNEQFF
TGTGCCAGCAGCTTAGGCTGGCTCTACAATGAGCAGTTCTTC
>TRBV11-3|few|TRBJ2-1|NA
CASSLDLRGEQFF
TGTGCCAGCAGCTTAGATCTGCGAGGGGAGCAGTTCTTC
>TRBV20-1|many|TRBJ2-3|NA
CSAALARGTDTQYF
TGCAGTGCCGCCCTAGCGCGAGGCACAGATACGCAGTATTTT
>TRBV20-1|many|TRBJ1-1|NA
CSASGPGETEAFF
TGCAGTGCTAGTGGGCCCGGGGAAACTGAAGCTTTCTTT
>TRBV4-1|many|TRBJ1-5|NA
CASSQGDRIYQPQHF
TGCGCCAGCAGCCAAGGTGACAGGATCTATCAGCCCCAGCATTTT
>TRBV6-5|many|TRBJ1-2|NA
CASTLGGFSPGYTF
TGTGCCAGCACTCTCGGGGGGTTTTCGCCTGGCTACACCTTC
>TRBV5-1|many|TRBJ1-3|NA
CASRYRLEGNTIYF
TGCGCCAGCAGATACCGCTTGGAGGGAAACACCATATATTTT
>TRBV20-1|many|TRBJ2-1|TRBD2
CSAPSGSNEQFF
TGCAGTGCTCCCAGCGGGAGTAATGAGCAGTTCTTC
>TRBV20-1|NA|TRBJ2-3|TRBD1
CSAHDRQGSTDTQYF
TGCAGTGCTCACGACCGACAGGGAAGCACAGATACGCAGTATTTT
>TRBV5-1|many|TRBJ1-1|NA
CASSLGGPGDEAFF
TGCGCCAGCAGCTTGGGGGGACCGGGAGATGAAGCTTTCTTT
>TRBV7-9|many|TRBJ2-5|TRBD2
CASRPKISGGPRKGETQYF
TGTGCCAGCAGACCCAAAATCTCGGGAGGGCCAAGAAAGGGGGAGACCCAGTACTTC
>TRBV4-1|many|TRBJ2-5|NA
CASSQESIVETQYF
TGCGCCAGCAGCCAAGAATCTATAGTCGAGACCCAGTACTTC
>TRBV29-1|many|TRBJ2-5|NA
CSVDVQETQYF
TGCAGCGTTGACGTCCAAGAGACCCAGTACTTC
>TRBV3-1|many|TRBJ1-1|NA
CASSPFLQGLAFF
TGTGCCAGCAGCCCATTCCTACAGGGTCTAGCTTTCTTT
>TRBV11-3|many|TRBJ2-7|NA
CASSKRTSKGGEQYF
TGTGCCAGCAGCAAACGGACAAGCAAAGGGGGCGAGCAGTACTTC
>TRBV7-9|few|TRBJ2-3|TRBD1
CASSLARGQGADTQYF
TGTGCCAGCAGCTTAGCGCGGGGACAGGGTGCTGATACGCAGTATTTT
>TRBV30|few|TRBJ1-4|NA
CAWGRGTTNEKLFF
TGTGCCTGGGGGAGAGGCACAACTAATGAAAAACTGTTTTTT
>TRBV20-1|many|TRBJ2-5|NA
CSAAHGLQETQYF
TGCAGTGCAGCTCATGGACTCCAAGAGACCCAGTACTTC
>TRBV5-1|many|TRBJ2-5|NA
CASSRGQETQYF
TGCGCCAGCAGCAGGGGGCAAGAGACCCAGTACTTC